These T cell receptor beta chains were read from a single sample in a study of control samples from healthy donors and cancer patients. The protocol was immunoSEQ multiplex PCR, while the TCRdb copy is restricted to in-frame clones and leaves out a portion. In the table there are over 75,000 clones, approximately 80% of which are singletons. The sample was blood. The source is a man aged 25-45 years in good health. Both conserved end residues are part of each CDR3.

v_gene: TRBV27
len: 14
CDR3aa: CASARDRDYYGYTF

v_gene: TRBV28
len: 16
CDR3aa: CASSSGQGFSGNTIYF

v_gene: TRBV9
len: 15
CDR3aa: CASSVGVSSTDTQYF

v_gene: TRBV10-3
len: 14
CDR3aa: CAISGRTNTGELFF

v_gene: TRBV24-1
len: 15
CDR3aa: CATRPGQGNTGELFF

v_gene: TRBV29-1
len: 13
CDR3aa: CSAETDRGQPQHF

v_gene: TRBV6-5
len: 11
CDR3aa: CASTGSYEQYF

v_gene: TRBV25-1
len: 13
CDR3aa: CASRGPETYEQYF

v_gene: TRBV28
len: 15
CDR3aa: CASSLVGQGTYGYTF

v_gene: TRBV11-1
len: 16
CDR3aa: CASSARQGLVPNEQFF

v_gene: TRBV4-1
len: 15
CDR3aa: CASSQGDSEVRGYTF

v_gene: TRBV6-5
len: 14
CDR3aa: CASTLGQGSYGYTF

v_gene: TRBV11-2
len: 15
CDR3aa: CASSPKQADNTEAFF

v_gene: TRBV18
len: 16
CDR3aa: CASSPRLAGGTGELFF

v_gene: TRBV28
len: 18
CDR3aa: CASSLLLAGGRVTGELFF

v_gene: TRBV3-1/TRBV3-2
len: 15
CDR3aa: CASSQDIEVGGGYTF

v_gene: TRBV5-5
len: 14
CDR3aa: CASSPPRGRETQYF